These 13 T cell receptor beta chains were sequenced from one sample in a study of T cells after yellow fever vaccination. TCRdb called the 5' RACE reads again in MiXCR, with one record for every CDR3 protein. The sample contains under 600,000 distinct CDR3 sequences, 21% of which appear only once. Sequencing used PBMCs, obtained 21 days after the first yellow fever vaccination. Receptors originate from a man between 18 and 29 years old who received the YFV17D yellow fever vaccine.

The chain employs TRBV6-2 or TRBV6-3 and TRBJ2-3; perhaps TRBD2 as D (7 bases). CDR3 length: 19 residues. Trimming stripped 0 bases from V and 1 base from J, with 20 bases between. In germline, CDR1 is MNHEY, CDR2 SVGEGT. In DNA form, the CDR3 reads TGTGCCAGCAGTTACTCCGGTGGTCGGGGGGCCCGCCGCACAGATACGCAGTATTTT. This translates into CASSYSGGRGARRTDTQYF.

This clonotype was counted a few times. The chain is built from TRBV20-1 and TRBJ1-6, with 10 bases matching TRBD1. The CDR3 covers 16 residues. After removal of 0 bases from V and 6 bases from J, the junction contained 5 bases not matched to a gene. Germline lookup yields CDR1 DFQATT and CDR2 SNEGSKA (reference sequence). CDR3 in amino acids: CSARELGQGSNSPLHF. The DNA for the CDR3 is TGCAGTGCTAGAGAATTGGGACAGGGGAGTAATTCACCCCTCCACTTT.

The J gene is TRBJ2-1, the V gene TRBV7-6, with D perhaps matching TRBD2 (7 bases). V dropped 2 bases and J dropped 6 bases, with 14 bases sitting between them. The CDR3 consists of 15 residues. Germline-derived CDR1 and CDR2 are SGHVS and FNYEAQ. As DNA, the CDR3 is TGTGCCAGCAGCTTAAGGGGGAGGGGGTTCAATGAGCAGTTCTTC. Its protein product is CASSLRGRGFNEQFF.

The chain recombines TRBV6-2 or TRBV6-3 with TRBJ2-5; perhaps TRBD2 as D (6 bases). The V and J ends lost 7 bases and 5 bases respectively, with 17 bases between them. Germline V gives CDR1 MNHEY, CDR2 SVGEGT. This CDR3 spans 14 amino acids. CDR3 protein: CASTRRGGGETQYF. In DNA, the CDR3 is TGTGCCAGCACGCGGCGGGGTGGCGGGGAGACCCAGTACTTC.

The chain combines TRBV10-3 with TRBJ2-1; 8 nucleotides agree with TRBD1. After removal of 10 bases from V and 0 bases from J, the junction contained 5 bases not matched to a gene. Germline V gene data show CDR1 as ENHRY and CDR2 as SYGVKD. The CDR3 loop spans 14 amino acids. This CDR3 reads CATDRGPSYNEQFF. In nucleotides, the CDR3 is TGTGCCACTGACAGGGGCCCCTCCTACAATGAGCAGTTCTTC.

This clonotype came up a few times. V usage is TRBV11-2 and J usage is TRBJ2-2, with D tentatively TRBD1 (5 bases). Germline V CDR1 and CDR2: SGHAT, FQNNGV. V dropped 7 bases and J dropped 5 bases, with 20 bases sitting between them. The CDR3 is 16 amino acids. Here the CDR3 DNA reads TGTGCCAGCACCTCAGCCCGGCCAGGGTGGACCGGGGAGCTGTTTTTT. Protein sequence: CASTSARPGWTGELFF. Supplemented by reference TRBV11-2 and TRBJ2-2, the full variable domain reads EAGVAQSPRYKIIEKRQSVAFWCNPISGHATLYWYQQILGQGPKLLIQFQNNGVVDDSQLPKDRFSAERLKGVDSTLKIQPAKLEDSAVYLCASTSARPGWTGELFFGEGSRLTVL.

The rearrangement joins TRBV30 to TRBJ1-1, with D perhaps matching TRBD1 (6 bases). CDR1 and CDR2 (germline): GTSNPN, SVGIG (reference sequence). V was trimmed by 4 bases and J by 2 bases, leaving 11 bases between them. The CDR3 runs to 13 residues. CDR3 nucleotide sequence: TGTGCCTGGAAACCGGGACATAACACTGAAGCTTTCTTT. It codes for CAWKPGHNTEAFF. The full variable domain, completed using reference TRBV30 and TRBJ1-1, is SQTIHQWPATLVQPVGSPLSLECTVEGTSNPNLYWYRQAAGRGLQLLFYSVGIGQISSEVPQNLSASRPQDRQFILSSKKLLLSDSGFYLCAWKPGHNTEAFFGQGTRLTVV.

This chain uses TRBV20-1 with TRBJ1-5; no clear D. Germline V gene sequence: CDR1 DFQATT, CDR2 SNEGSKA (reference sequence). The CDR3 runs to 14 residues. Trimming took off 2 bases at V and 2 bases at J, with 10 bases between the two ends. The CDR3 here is CSARLGRGNQPQHF. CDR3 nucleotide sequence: TGCAGTGCTAGACTAGGGAGAGGCAATCAGCCCCAGCATTTT.

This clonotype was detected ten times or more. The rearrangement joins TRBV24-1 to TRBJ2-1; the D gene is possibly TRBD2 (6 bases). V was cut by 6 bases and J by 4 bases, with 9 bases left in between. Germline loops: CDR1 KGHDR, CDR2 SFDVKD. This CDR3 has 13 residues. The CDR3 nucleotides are TGTGCCACCAGTATGGGAGGTTACAATGAGCAGTTCTTC. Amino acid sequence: CATSMGGYNEQFF.

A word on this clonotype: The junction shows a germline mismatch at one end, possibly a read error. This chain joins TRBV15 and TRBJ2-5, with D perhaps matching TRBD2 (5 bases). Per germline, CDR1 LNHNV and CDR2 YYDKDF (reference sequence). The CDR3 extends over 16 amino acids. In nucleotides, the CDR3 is TGTGCTACCAGCAGAGAGTTGGGAATCACGGGGGAGACCCAGTACTTC. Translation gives CATSRELGITGETQYF.

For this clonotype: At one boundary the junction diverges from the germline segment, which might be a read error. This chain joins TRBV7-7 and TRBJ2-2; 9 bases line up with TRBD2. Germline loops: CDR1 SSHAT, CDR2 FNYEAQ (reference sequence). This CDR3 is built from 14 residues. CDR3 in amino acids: CASSLAGLTGELFF. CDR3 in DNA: TGTGCTAGCAGCCTAGCGGGGCTAACCGGGGAGCTGTTTTTT.

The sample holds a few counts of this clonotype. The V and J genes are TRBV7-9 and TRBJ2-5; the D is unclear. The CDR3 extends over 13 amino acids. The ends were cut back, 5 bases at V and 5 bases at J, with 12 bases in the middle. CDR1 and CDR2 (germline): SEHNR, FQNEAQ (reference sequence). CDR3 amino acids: CASSLLTGETQYF. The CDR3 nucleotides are TGTGCCAGCAGCCTCCTTACTGGGGAGACCCAGTACTTC. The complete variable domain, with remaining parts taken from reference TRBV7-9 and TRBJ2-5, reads DTGVSQNPRHKITKRGQNVTFRCDPISEHNRLYWYRQTLGQGPEFLTYFQNEAQLEKSRLLSDRFSAERPKGSFSTLEIQRTEQGDSAMYLCASSLLTGETQYFGPGTRLLVL.

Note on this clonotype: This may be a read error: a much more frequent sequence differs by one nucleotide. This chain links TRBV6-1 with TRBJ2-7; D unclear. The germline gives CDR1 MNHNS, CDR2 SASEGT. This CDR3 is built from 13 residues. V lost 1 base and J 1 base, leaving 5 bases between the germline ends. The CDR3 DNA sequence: TGTGCCAGCAGTGAAGTGGGGTCCTACGAGCAGTACTTC. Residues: CASSEVGSYEQYF.